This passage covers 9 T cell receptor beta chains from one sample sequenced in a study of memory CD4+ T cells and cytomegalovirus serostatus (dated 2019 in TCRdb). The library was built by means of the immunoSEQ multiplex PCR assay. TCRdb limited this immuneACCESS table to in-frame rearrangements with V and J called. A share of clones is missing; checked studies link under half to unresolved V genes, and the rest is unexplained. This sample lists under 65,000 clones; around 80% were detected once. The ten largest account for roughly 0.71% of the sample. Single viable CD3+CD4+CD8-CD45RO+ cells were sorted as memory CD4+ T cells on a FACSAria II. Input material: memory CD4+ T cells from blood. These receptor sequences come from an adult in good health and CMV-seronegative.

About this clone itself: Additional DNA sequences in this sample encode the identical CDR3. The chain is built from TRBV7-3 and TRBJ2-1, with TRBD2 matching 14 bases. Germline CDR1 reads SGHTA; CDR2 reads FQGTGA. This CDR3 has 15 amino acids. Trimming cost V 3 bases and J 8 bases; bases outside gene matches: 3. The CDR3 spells CASSFRLAGGDEQFF. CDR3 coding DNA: TGTGCCAGCAGCTTCCGACTAGCGGGAGGGGATGAGCAGTTCTTC.

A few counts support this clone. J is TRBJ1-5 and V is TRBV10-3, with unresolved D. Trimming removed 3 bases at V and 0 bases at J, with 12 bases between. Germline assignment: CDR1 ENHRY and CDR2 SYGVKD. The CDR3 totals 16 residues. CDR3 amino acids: CAISDAGLYSNQPQHF. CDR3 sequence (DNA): TGTGCCATCAGTGATGCAGGCCTCTATAGCAATCAGCCCCAGCATTTT.

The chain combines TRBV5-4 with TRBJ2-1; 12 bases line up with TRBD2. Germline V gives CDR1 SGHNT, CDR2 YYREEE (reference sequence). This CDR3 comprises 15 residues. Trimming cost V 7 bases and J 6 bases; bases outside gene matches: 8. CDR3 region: CASRLELAGGNEQFF. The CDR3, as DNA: TGTGCCAGCCGTCTTGAACTAGCGGGAGGCAATGAGCAGTTCTTC.

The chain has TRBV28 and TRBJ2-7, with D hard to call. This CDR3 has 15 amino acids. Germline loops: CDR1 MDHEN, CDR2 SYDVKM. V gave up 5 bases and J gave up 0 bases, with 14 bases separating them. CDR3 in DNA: TGTGCCAGCAGTACTCGGACCCTTAGCTCCTACGAGCAGTACTTC. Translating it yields CASSTRTLSSYEQYF.

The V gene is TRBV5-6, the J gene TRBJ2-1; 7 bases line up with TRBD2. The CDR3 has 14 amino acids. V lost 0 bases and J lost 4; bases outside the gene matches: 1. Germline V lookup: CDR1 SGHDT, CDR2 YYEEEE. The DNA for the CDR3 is TGTGCCAGCAGCTTGGACGGGGGGTACAATGAGCAGTTCTTC. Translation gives CASSLDGGYNEQFF.

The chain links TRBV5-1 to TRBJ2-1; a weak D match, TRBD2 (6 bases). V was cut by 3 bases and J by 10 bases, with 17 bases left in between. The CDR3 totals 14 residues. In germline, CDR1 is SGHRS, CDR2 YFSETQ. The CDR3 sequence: CASSSAGTSGEQFF. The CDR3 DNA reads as TGCGCCAGCAGCTCCGCCGGGACTTCTGGGGAGCAGTTCTTC.

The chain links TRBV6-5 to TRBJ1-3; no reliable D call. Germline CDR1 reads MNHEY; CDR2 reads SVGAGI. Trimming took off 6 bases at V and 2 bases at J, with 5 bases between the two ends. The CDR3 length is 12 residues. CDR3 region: CASRGAGNTIYF. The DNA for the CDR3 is TGTGCCAGCAGGGGAGCTGGAAACACCATATATTTT.

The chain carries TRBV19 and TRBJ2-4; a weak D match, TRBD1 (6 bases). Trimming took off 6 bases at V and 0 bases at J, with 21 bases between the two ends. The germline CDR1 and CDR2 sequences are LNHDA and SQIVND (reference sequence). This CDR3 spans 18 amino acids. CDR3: CASSNPYRVRLAKNIQYF. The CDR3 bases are TGTGCCAGTAGCAACCCATACAGGGTTAGGCTAGCCAAAAACATTCAGTACTTC.

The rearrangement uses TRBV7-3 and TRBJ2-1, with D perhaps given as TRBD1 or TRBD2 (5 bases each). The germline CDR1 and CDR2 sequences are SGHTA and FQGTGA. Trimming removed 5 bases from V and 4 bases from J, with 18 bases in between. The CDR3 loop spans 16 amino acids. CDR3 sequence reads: CASSRRSGTDYNEQFF. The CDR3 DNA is TGTGCCAGCAGCCGTCGATCCGGGACGGATTACAATGAGCAGTTCTTC.